These 28 T cell receptor beta chains were all obtained from the same sample, sequenced in a study of blood T cell repertoires in COVID-19. Only in-frame clones appear in the TCRdb table, and some are missing; sequencing was by immunoSEQ multiplex PCR. The repertoire has fewer than 10,000 clones, 65% to 90% of them found once; the top ten carry roughly 7%. The sequenced material came from peripheral blood. These receptors all stem from a human donor with active COVID-19. The donor label of this sample is uncertain.

The V gene is TRBV19, the J gene TRBJ1-1, with no clear D. There are 14 residues in the CDR3. The germline V and J ends were trimmed by 5 bases and 1 base, with 11 bases remaining between them. Germline assignment: CDR1 LNHDA and CDR2 SQIVND (reference sequence). CDR3 sequence reads: CASSLHRENTEAFF. Written as DNA, the CDR3 is TGTGCCAGTAGTTTGCATCGGGAGAACACTGAAGCTTTCTTT.

V usage is TRBV27 and J usage is TRBJ2-1; no definite D call. V dropped 3 bases and J dropped 3 bases, with 6 bases sitting between them. CDR1 MNHEY and CDR2 SMNVEV come from the germline V gene (reference sequence). The CDR3 has 13 residues. The CDR3 is CASSLNSYNEQFF. The DNA for the CDR3 is TGTGCCAGCAGTTTGAACAGCTACAATGAGCAGTTCTTC.

The V gene is TRBV7-2, the J gene TRBJ2-1, with 13 positions matching TRBD2. Germline loops: CDR1 SGHTA, CDR2 FQGNSA. The V segment lost 5 bases and the J segment 6 bases; nucleotides outside the gene matches: 4. The CDR3 consists of 15 residues. CDR3 bases: TGTGCCAGCAGCCGGACTAGCGGGAGCGGCAATGAGCAGTTCTTC. Its translation: CASSRTSGSGNEQFF.

This chain uses TRBV5-6 with TRBJ2-7, with 9 bases fitting TRBD2. This CDR3 is 16 amino acids long. J lost 2 bases, V lost 1 base, and 7 bases had no gene match. The germline V gene has CDR1 SGHDT and CDR2 YYEEEE. CDR3 in amino acids: CASSLPSGGNAYEQYF. CDR3 nucleotides: TGTGCCAGCAGCTTGCCCAGCGGGGGGAATGCCTACGAGCAGTACTTC.

V gene TRBV29-1 combines with J gene TRBJ2-1; D is ambiguous. Germline CDR1 is SQVTM and CDR2 is ANQGSEA. Between the trimmed V and J ends, which lost 6 bases and 14 bases, there was a span of 14 bases. The CDR3 covers 10 residues. The DNA of the CDR3 is TGCAGCGTGATAGAGTCCCATAAGTTCTTC. Its translation is CSVIESHKFF.

This sequence joins TRBV9 and TRBJ1-2; 8 bases line up with TRBD1. The junction had 5 bases not matched to a gene; V was cut back by 0 bases and J by 10 bases. Germline V gives CDR1 SGDLS, CDR2 YYNGEE. The CDR3 spans 13 residues. The CDR3 region has the DNA TGTGCCAGCAGCGTAGTCACAGGGGGAGTCTACACCTTC. Encoded protein: CASSVVTGGVYTF. Combining the CDR3 with reference TRBV9 and TRBJ1-2 gives the whole variable domain DSGVTQTPKHLITATGQRVTLRCSPRSGDLSVYWYQQSLDQGLQFLIQYYNGEERAKGNILERFSAQQFPDLHSELNLSSLELGDSALYFCASSVVTGGVYTFGSGTRLTVV.

This sequence joins TRBV5-5 and TRBJ1-2; D is undetermined. The CDR3 is 16 amino acids. Germline CDR1 SGHKS, CDR2 YYEKEE (reference sequence). V lost 2 bases and J lost 6, with 20 bases in between. CDR3 in amino acids: CASSLQMTPERNGYTF. The CDR3 DNA sequence: TGTGCCAGCAGCTTACAAATGACTCCGGAGAGAAATGGCTACACCTTC.

The chain combines TRBV28 with TRBJ1-2; no reliable D call. Trimming took 5 bases from V and 7 from J, leaving 11 bases between them. The CDR3 length is 12 residues. Germline V gene data show CDR1 as MDHEN and CDR2 as SYDVKM. The CDR3 nucleotides read TGTGCCAGCAGTCCGCCGGCGGGTGGCTACACCTTC. Protein sequence: CASSPPAGGYTF.

The chain carries TRBV4-1 and TRBJ2-2; 8 nucleotides line up with TRBD2. In germline, CDR1 is MGHRA, CDR2 YSYEKL. Unmatched junction bases numbered 5, after V lost 2 bases and J lost 0 bases. The CDR3 is made up of 17 amino acids. CDR3 coding DNA: TGCGCCAGCAGCCAACTCAGCGGGGGAGCGAACACCGGGGAGCTGTTTTTT. This codes for CASSQLSGGANTGELFF.

The gene calls are TRBV28 and TRBJ1-5; 7 bases align to TRBD1. Looked up from germline, CDR1 is MDHEN and CDR2 is SYDVKM. J was trimmed by 1 base and V by 11 bases; bases with no gene match: 14. The CDR3 spans 16 residues. The CDR3 sequence is CAGKNRGDASNQPQHF. The CDR3 DNA is TGTGCCGGAAAAAACAGGGGAGACGCGAGCAATCAGCCCCAGCATTTT.

This sequence joins TRBV24-1 and TRBJ1-6; D is unresolved. The V gene lost 12 bases and the J gene lost 6 bases, with 14 bases spanning the gap. CDR3 length: 13 residues. From germline, CDR1 is KGHDR and CDR2 SFDVKD. The DNA of the CDR3 is TGTGCCTCACAGCCCCGCCCTAATTCACCCCTCCACTTT. The encoded protein is CASQPRPNSPLHF.

V is TRBV10-1 and J is TRBJ2-3, with D possibly matching TRBD1 (5 bases). The CDR3 is 15 amino acids. The germline V gene encodes CDR1 WNHNN and CDR2 SYGVQD (reference sequence). Trimming cost V 8 bases and J 7 bases, with 22 bases left between them. CDR3 coding DNA: TGCGCCAGCCATCCCCCGGCGGCAGGGAAAAATACGCAGTATTTT. It codes for CASHPPAAGKNTQYF.

The CDR3 here is CASGIRNTEAFF. The CDR3 region has the DNA TGTGCCAGTGGCATAAGGAACACTGAAGCTTTCTTT. The chain employs TRBV19 and TRBJ1-1; D ambiguous. The V gene lost 8 bases and the J gene lost 1 base, with 8 bases spanning the gap. Germline CDR1 LNHDA, CDR2 SQIVND (reference sequence). The CDR3 is 12 residues long.

J is TRBJ2-7 and V is TRBV5-6; 7 positions match TRBD1. V was clipped by 4 bases and J by 3 bases; unmatched bases: 4. Germline CDR1 and CDR2: SGHDT and YYEEEE. The CDR3 spans 13 residues. This CDR3 reads CASSPGGRYEQYF. Here the CDR3 DNA reads TGTGCCAGCAGCCCAGGGGGTCGCTACGAGCAGTACTTC. Variable domain in full (rest from reference TRBV5-6 and TRBJ2-7): DAGVTQSPTHLIKTRGQQVTLRCSPKSGHDTVSWYQQALGQGPQFIFQYYEEEERQRGNFPDRFSGHQFPNYSSELNVNALLLGDSALYLCASSPGGRYEQYFGPGTRLTVT.

The V call is TRBV3-1 (or the pseudogene TRBV3-2), the J call TRBJ1-6, with a weak D call TRBD1 (5 bases). The CDR3 runs 15 residues. Germline V lookup: CDR1 LGHDT, CDR2 YNNKEL (reference sequence). V lost 4 bases, J lost 7 bases, and 14 bases lay in between. This CDR3 is CASSRAQGRNSPLHF. The CDR3 DNA follows: TGTGCCAGCAGCCGCGCGCAGGGTCGGAATTCACCCCTCCACTTT.

The sample holds one count of this clone. The CDR3 reads CASRAGQGGTDTQYF. CDR3 nucleotides: TGTGCCAGCAGGGCGGGACAGGGGGGCACAGATACGCAGTATTTT. This rearrangement joins TRBV11-2 to TRBJ2-3, with 11 nucleotides matching TRBD1. Germline V gives CDR1 SGHAT, CDR2 FQNNGV. This CDR3 contains 15 residues. The junction had 3 bases not matched to a gene; V was cut back by 6 bases and J by 1 base.

This chain links TRBV30 with TRBJ2-1; TRBD2 might be the D (5 bases). The CDR3 has 14 amino acids. The germline V gene has CDR1 GTSNPN and CDR2 SVGIG (reference sequence). Trimming stripped 0 bases from V and 2 bases from J, with 8 bases between. CDR3 loop: CAWSVGGPYNEQFF. CDR3 nucleotides: TGTGCCTGGAGTGTCGGCGGGCCCTACAATGAGCAGTTCTTC.

The genes are TRBV6-5 and TRBJ2-7, with D possibly being TRBD1 (6 bases). CDR3 length: 15 amino acids. With 6 bases removed from V and 1 base from J, the gap between germline ends came to 16 bases. Looked up from germline, CDR1 is MNHEY and CDR2 is SVGAGI. CDR3 in DNA: TGTGCCAGCAGCGACATAGCGACAGGTTCCTACGAGCAGTACGTC. It codes for CASSDIATGSYEQYV.

The chain has TRBV19 and TRBJ1-2; 11 bases match TRBD1. Germline V gene data show CDR1 as LNHDA and CDR2 as SQIVND (reference sequence). The CDR3 is made up of 18 amino acids. V gave up 6 bases and J gave up 8 bases; unmatched junction bases: 20. CDR3 nucleotide sequence: TGTGCCAGTAGGAGCGAAGGGCGGACAGGGGGCCGTGCAAGGGGCTACACCTTC. This encodes CASRSEGRTGGRARGYTF.

The chain uses TRBV7-3 and TRBJ2-3; possible D gene TRBD2, 5 bases. CDR1 SGHTA and CDR2 FQGTGA come from the germline V gene. CDR3 size: 12 residues. V lost 4 bases and J 5 bases, leaving 7 bases between the germline ends. CDR3 DNA: TGTGCCAGCAGCTCCCGGGGAGATACGCAGTATTTT. This gives the protein CASSSRGDTQYF.

This chain links TRBV4-2 with TRBJ1-6; 7 positions agree with TRBD1. V trimming: 0 bases; J trimming: 7 bases; junction bases outside the gene matches: 6. The germline gives CDR1 LGHNA, CDR2 YNFKEQ. CDR3 size: 16 residues. The CDR3 nucleotides are TGTGCCAGCAGCCAAGAAGAAGGGACAGAGAATTCACCCCTCCACTTT. This gives the protein CASSQEEGTENSPLHF.

The J gene is TRBJ2-2, the V gene TRBV2; 15 bases match TRBD2. CDR1 is SNHLY, CDR2 FYNNEI, per germline. This CDR3 is 17 amino acids long. Unmatched junction bases numbered 9, after V lost 6 bases and J lost 7 bases. As DNA, the CDR3 is TGTGCCAGCAGGAAAGGACTAGCGGGAGGGTTAATCGGGGAGCTGTTTTTT. The encoded protein is CASRKGLAGGLIGELFF.

The chain employs TRBV24-1 and TRBJ2-1, with 8 bases that match TRBD2. The length of the CDR3 is 15 residues. V gave up 5 bases and J gave up 9 bases; unmatched junction bases: 11. Germline V lookup: CDR1 KGHDR, CDR2 SFDVKD. The CDR3 DNA reads as TGTGCCACCAGTGTCGCCAGCGGGAGCGGGGGTGAGCAGTTCTTC. The encoded protein is CATSVASGSGGEQFF.

The chain uses TRBV18 and TRBJ1-3, with 8 bases fitting TRBD1. Germline assignment: CDR1 KGHSH and CDR2 LQKENI. The CDR3 is 16 amino acids. The V segment lost 6 bases and the J segment 0 bases; nucleotides outside the gene matches: 7. The CDR3 is CASSLGQGRSGNTIYF. DNA of the CDR3: TGTGCCAGCTCGCTAGGACAGGGTCGCTCTGGAAACACCATATATTTT.

CDR3 nucleotides: TGTGCCAGCAGCCGGGGGACGGAAGCCTATGGCTACACCTTC. Translation: CASSRGTEAYGYTF. This sequence joins TRBV5-6 and TRBJ1-2, with a tentative D call TRBD1 (5 bases). Germline V gene lookup returns CDR1 SGHDT and CDR2 YYEEEE. This CDR3 is 14 amino acids long. V lost 4 bases to trimming and J lost 4 bases, with 14 bases between them.

This chain links TRBV4-3 with TRBJ2-3; no reliable D call. Germline V gene data show CDR1 as LGHNA and CDR2 as YSLEER. The CDR3 spans 15 residues. The V and J ends lost 0 bases and 2 bases respectively, with 9 bases between them. The CDR3 DNA follows: TGCGCCAGCAGCCAAGATGGAGATGCCACAGATACGCAGTATTTT. This codes for CASSQDGDATDTQYF.

This clone was seen once. The chain combines TRBV6-5 with TRBJ1-2; D perhaps matches TRBD1 (6 bases). There are 13 residues in the CDR3. The V and J ends lost 6 bases and 8 bases respectively, with 16 bases between them. Germline V gives CDR1 MNHEY, CDR2 SVGAGI. The CDR3 loop is CASRDSLIGGYTF. In nucleotides, the CDR3 is TGTGCCAGCAGGGACAGCCTTATCGGCGGCTACACCTTC.

This chain uses TRBV27 with TRBJ2-7; 13 nucleotides align to TRBD2. Trimming cost V 5 bases and J 6 bases; bases outside gene matches: 10. There are 16 residues in the CDR3. Looked up from germline, CDR1 is MNHEY and CDR2 is SMNVEV (reference sequence). The chain's CDR3 is CASSPTRLAGGGEQYV. The CDR3, as DNA: TGTGCCAGCAGTCCGACCCGACTAGCGGGAGGAGGCGAGCAGTACGTC.